The 5 T cell receptor beta chains listed next were all sequenced from one sample in a study of T cells after yellow fever vaccination. TCRdb passed the 5' RACE reads through MiXCR, listing each CDR3 protein once. The table lists around 340,000 distinct CDR3 sequences, 9.5% to 15% of them singletons, with 3% to 4% in the top ten. This sample comprised CD4+ T cells sorted from PBMCs, obtained 15 days after the yellow fever booster vaccination. These receptors were obtained from a man aged 18-30 years who received the YFV17D yellow fever vaccine.

This clonotype appeared many times. The chain joins TRBV6-1 to TRBJ2-7; D tentatively reads TRBD1 or TRBD2 (6 bases each). Germline values: CDR1 MNHNS, CDR2 SASEGT. There are 18 residues in the CDR3. V shed 6 bases and J shed 2 bases, with 26 bases lying between them. CDR3 DNA: TGTGCCAGCAGGTACCTTGACGGAGGGGGGACCTTGCCCTACGAGCAGTACGTC. It is translated as CASRYLDGGGTLPYEQYV.

This clonotype came up a few times. The J gene is TRBJ1-2, the V gene TRBV7-2, with D unresolved. Germline V gene lookup returns CDR1 SGHTA and CDR2 FQGNSA. This CDR3 has 14 amino acids. Trimming stripped 3 bases from V and 1 base from J, with 9 bases between. This CDR3 reads CASSFGLLNYGYTF. CDR3 bases: TGTGCCAGCAGCTTTGGGTTACTTAACTATGGCTACACCTTC.

The chain recombines TRBV7-3 with TRBJ2-5; 10 bases are a match to TRBD2. This CDR3 contains 14 residues. The V segment lost 4 bases and the J segment 3 bases; nucleotides outside the gene matches: 2. Per the germline V gene, CDR1 is SGHTA and CDR2 is FQGTGA. CDR3 DNA sequence: TGTGCCAGCAGCTCCGGACTAGCGGAAGAGACCCAGTACTTC. It encodes CASSSGLAEETQYF. The full variable domain, with the rest looked up from reference TRBV7-3 and TRBJ2-5, is GAGVSQTPSNKVTEKGKYVELRCDPISGHTALYWYRQSLGQGPEFLIYFQGTGAADDSGLPNDRFFAVRPEGSVSTLKIQRTERGDSAVYLCASSSGLAEETQYFGPGTRLLVL.

This rearrangement joins TRBV12-3 or TRBV12-4 to TRBJ2-3, with D maybe TRBD1 (6 bases). CDR3 length: 14 amino acids. Trimming pared 5 bases from V and 2 bases from J, leaving 11 bases between. The DNA of the CDR3 is TGTGCCAGCAGTCAAGGACAGACCACAGATACGCAGTATTTT. This translates into CASSQGQTTDTQYF.

The rearrangement uses TRBV28 and TRBJ1-2, with TRBD1 matching 9 bases. The CDR3 covers 15 residues. CDR1 is MDHEN and CDR2 is SYDVKM in the germline V gene. V was clipped by 6 bases and J by 2 bases; unmatched bases: 7. This CDR3 reads CASSRPGQGNYGYTF. CDR3 in DNA: TGTGCCAGCAGCCGCCCGGGACAGGGAAACTATGGCTACACCTTC.